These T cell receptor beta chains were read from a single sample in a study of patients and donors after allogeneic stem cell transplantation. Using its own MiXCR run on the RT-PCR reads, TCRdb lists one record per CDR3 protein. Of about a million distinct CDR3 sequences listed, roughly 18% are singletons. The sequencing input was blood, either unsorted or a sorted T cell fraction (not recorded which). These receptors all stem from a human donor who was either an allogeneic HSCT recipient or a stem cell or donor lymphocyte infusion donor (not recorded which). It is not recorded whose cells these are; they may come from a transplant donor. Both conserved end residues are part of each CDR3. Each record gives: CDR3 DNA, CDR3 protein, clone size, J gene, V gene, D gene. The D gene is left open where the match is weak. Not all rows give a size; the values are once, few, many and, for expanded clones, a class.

DNA: TGTGCCAGCAGCTTAGGGGGGGGGCTCGAGGAGCAGTTCTTC; CDR3: CASSLGGGLEEQFF; size: NA; J: TRBJ2-1; V: TRBV7-6; D: NA
DNA: TGCAGTGCTATCACCATCTCCTACAATGAGCAGTTCTTC; CDR3: CSAITISYNEQFF; size: NA; J: TRBJ2-1; V: TRBV20-1; D: NA
DNA: TGCGGGGGCAGACCATTAGATGAGCAGTTCTTC; CDR3: CGGRPLDEQFF; size: few; J: TRBJ2-1; V: TRBV21-1; D: NA
DNA: TGTGCCAGCAGCCAAGGTACGGGAGGGCCGATCGATGAGCAGTTCTTC; CDR3: CASSQGTGGPIDEQFF; size: once; J: TRBJ2-1; V: TRBV4-2; D: TRBD2
DNA: TGCGCCAGCAGCTTGGACAGCCACCTAACTAATGAAAAACTGTTTTTT; CDR3: CASSLDSHLTNEKLFF; size: NA; J: TRBJ1-4; V: TRBV5-1; D: NA
DNA: TGTGCCAGCAGTGAGCAGTTGAGCGTCGGGGAGCTGTTTTTT; CDR3: CASSEQLSVGELFF; size: NA; J: TRBJ2-2; V: TRBV25-1; D: NA
DNA: TGCGCCAGCAGCAAGGGGGGGCTCAACTATGGCTACACCTTC; CDR3: CASSKGGLNYGYTF; size: NA; J: TRBJ1-2; V: TRBV4-1; D: NA
DNA: TGCAGTGCCAGGATAGCTGCCTACAATGAGCAGTTCTTC; CDR3: CSARIAAYNEQFF; size: once; J: TRBJ2-1; V: TRBV20-1; D: NA
DNA: TGTGCCAGCAGTTTTGTCGGGGAGGACAATCAGCCCCAGCATTTT; CDR3: CASSFVGEDNQPQHF; size: NA; J: TRBJ1-5; V: TRBV27; D: NA
DNA: TGTGCCAGCAGTTACCCGACAGGGAAAACGACTGAAGCTTTCTTT; CDR3: CASSYPTGKTTEAFF; size: NA; J: TRBJ1-1; V: TRBV6-5; D: TRBD1
DNA: TGCGCCAGCAGCTGGAGGACTAGCGGGGCTAGCTCCTACGAGCAGTACTTC; CDR3: CASSWRTSGASSYEQYF; size: few; J: TRBJ2-7; V: TRBV5-1; D: TRBD2
DNA: TGCAGTGCTAGGGATTCAAGGGAGACCCAGTACTTC; CDR3: CSARDSRETQYF; size: NA; J: TRBJ2-5; V: TRBV20-1; D: NA
DNA: TGTGCCAGCAGTTCACTCCGTGGCGCGGGGTGGGAGAGATACAATGAGCAGTTCTTC; CDR3: CASSSLRGAGWERYNEQFF; size: NA; J: TRBJ2-1; V: TRBV6-2/TRBV6-3; D: NA
DNA: TGTGCCACCAGTGATAATGACGGGTACACCGGGGAGCTGTTTTTT; CDR3: CATSDNDGYTGELFF; size: few; J: TRBJ2-2; V: TRBV24-1; D: NA
DNA: TGTGCCAGCAGCTTAGCGGGGGCACGTGAGCAGTTCTTC; CDR3: CASSLAGAREQFF; size: NA; J: TRBJ2-1; V: TRBV7-9; D: NA
DNA: TGTGCCAGCAGTGCTTGGGCAAGGGGCACTGGAAACACCATATATTTT; CDR3: CASSAWARGTGNTIYF; size: few; J: TRBJ1-3; V: TRBV2; D: NA
DNA: TGTGCCAGCTCCGGGACTAGCGAGAGCACAGATACGCAGTATTTT; CDR3: CASSGTSESTDTQYF; size: few; J: TRBJ2-3; V: TRBV12-3/TRBV12-4; D: TRBD2
DNA: TGTGCCAGCAGTTACTTAAGGGGGGGGGAAAAACTGTTTTTT; CDR3: CASSYLRGGEKLFF; size: NA; J: TRBJ1-4; V: TRBV6-5; D: NA
DNA: TGCGCCAGCAGCACCAGGGAAAACTATGGCTACACCTTC; CDR3: CASSTRENYGYTF; size: few; J: TRBJ1-2; V: TRBV5-1; D: NA
DNA: TGTGCCAGCAGTTACCAACCCCTACTAGCGGGAGGCCCAGAGGCAGATACGCAGTATTTT; CDR3: CASSYQPLLAGGPEADTQYF; size: few; J: TRBJ2-3; V: TRBV6-2/TRBV6-3; D: TRBD2
DNA: TGTGCCAGCAGCGTAGATATGGGACACGGGAGCTCCTACGAGCAGTACTTC; CDR3: CASSVDMGHGSSYEQYF; size: NA; J: TRBJ2-7; V: TRBV9; D: NA
DNA: TGTGCCAGGTTAACCGGGACTAGCGGTCGGGGGGCCCAGTACTTC; CDR3: CARLTGTSGRGAQYF; size: once; J: TRBJ2-5; V: TRBV6-1; D: TRBD2
DNA: TGCGCCAGCAGCTTAGGCAGGGAGAGGACTGAAGCTTTCTTT; CDR3: CASSLGRERTEAFF; size: few; J: TRBJ1-1; V: TRBV5-1; D: NA
DNA: TGTGCCAGCAGCCTACAGGGGATTGTTAACTATGGCTACACCTTC; CDR3: CASSLQGIVNYGYTF; size: NA; J: TRBJ1-2; V: TRBV7-8; D: TRBD1
DNA: TGTGCCAGCAGCCAAGGGGGGACTGTCTCCTACGAGCAGTACTTC; CDR3: CASSQGGTVSYEQYF; size: NA; J: TRBJ2-7; V: TRBV3-1; D: NA
DNA: TGTGCCAGCACAAAGGGGGGAGTTCCCTACAATGAGCAGTTCTTC; CDR3: CASTKGGVPYNEQFF; size: NA; J: TRBJ2-1; V: TRBV7-9; D: NA
DNA: TGTGCCAGCACTACCGGGCGGGGGGCCTACGAGCAGTACTTC; CDR3: CASTTGRGAYEQYF; size: few; J: TRBJ2-7; V: TRBV12-3/TRBV12-4; D: TRBD2
DNA: TGTGCCAGCTCACCACCGGGTAGCGGGAGGTCGTACGAGCAGTACTTC; CDR3: CASSPPGSGRSYEQYF; size: NA; J: TRBJ2-7; V: TRBV18; D: TRBD2
DNA: TGCAGCGTTGAAGGGTGGATTAGCGGAGACCTAGATACGCAGTATTTT; CDR3: CSVEGWISGDLDTQYF; size: few; J: TRBJ2-3; V: TRBV29-1; D: NA
DNA: TGTGCCAGCAGCGTAAGGGACACAGATACGCAGTATTTT; CDR3: CASSVRDTDTQYF; size: few; J: TRBJ2-3; V: TRBV9; D: NA
DNA: TGTGCCAGCAGAGACTCCTGGACAGGAGGGTTCGAGCAGTACTTC; CDR3: CASRDSWTGGFEQYF; size: NA; J: TRBJ2-7; V: TRBV6-1; D: NA
DNA: TGTGCCAGCAGCCAAGATCCAGGGCAAAACTACGAGCAGTACTTC; CDR3: CASSQDPGQNYEQYF; size: NA; J: TRBJ2-7; V: TRBV4-2; D: NA
DNA: TGCAGCCCCCGGGCAGGAGAGACCCAGTACTTC; CDR3: CSPRAGETQYF; size: many; J: TRBJ2-5; V: TRBV29-1; D: NA
DNA: TGTGCCAGCAGCCGGGGCCCCCACCACGAGCAGTACTTC; CDR3: CASSRGPHHEQYF; size: NA; J: TRBJ2-7; V: TRBV6-1; D: NA
DNA: TGTGCCAGCAGCCCCTTTAGAGCTAGCGGGAGAGAAGAGACCCAGTACTTC; CDR3: CASSPFRASGREETQYF; size: NA; J: TRBJ2-5; V: TRBV7-9; D: TRBD2
DNA: TGTGCCAGCAGTTTCACGGATCCAAATGAGCAGTTCTTC; CDR3: CASSFTDPNEQFF; size: NA; J: TRBJ2-1; V: TRBV27; D: NA
DNA: TGCAGCGCTTTCGGCTCTGGAAACACCATATATTTT; CDR3: CSAFGSGNTIYF; size: NA; J: TRBJ1-3; V: TRBV29-1; D: NA
DNA: TGCAGCGCGGACATATGGGCTAGGCACACTGAAGCTTTCTTT; CDR3: CSADIWARHTEAFF; size: NA; J: TRBJ1-1; V: TRBV29-1; D: NA
DNA: TGTGCCAGCAGTTTGGGGCATTCTAGCACTGAAGCTTTCTTT; CDR3: CASSLGHSSTEAFF; size: many; J: TRBJ1-1; V: TRBV12-3/TRBV12-4; D: NA
DNA: TGTGCCACCGGAGGGGACAGGGGGACCGGGGAGCTGTTTTTT; CDR3: CATGGDRGTGELFF; size: few; J: TRBJ2-2; V: TRBV24-1; D: TRBD1
DNA: TGTGCCAGCAGAAGACTAGCGGGAGGGCGGAGCACCGGGGAGCTGTTTTTT; CDR3: CASRRLAGGRSTGELFF; size: once; J: TRBJ2-2; V: TRBV2; D: TRBD2
DNA: TGTGCTAGCAGCTCCCTGGTGGGAAACACCATATATTTT; CDR3: CASSSLVGNTIYF; size: NA; J: TRBJ1-3; V: TRBV7-7; D: NA
DNA: TGTGCCAGCAGCCAAGAGCGGGGGGGCCGGGGTTGGAGAAATGAGCAGTTCTTC; CDR3: CASSQERGGRGWRNEQFF; size: few; J: TRBJ2-1; V: TRBV4-2; D: TRBD2
DNA: TGCGCCAGCAGCCAGTCGACAGGGGGCTTCGCGAACACCGGGGAGCTGTTTTTT; CDR3: CASSQSTGGFANTGELFF; size: NA; J: TRBJ2-2; V: TRBV4-3; D: TRBD1
DNA: TGTGCCAGCAGCTTAGATGGACTACTAACAGATACGCAGTATTTT; CDR3: CASSLDGLLTDTQYF; size: few; J: TRBJ2-3; V: TRBV7-8; D: NA
DNA: TGTGCCAGCAGTTGGACAGGGGGTAGGGACAATGAGCAGTTCTTC; CDR3: CASSWTGGRDNEQFF; size: NA; J: TRBJ2-1; V: TRBV6-2/TRBV6-3; D: TRBD1
DNA: TGCGCCAGCAGTAAAATCTGGTCTAGCACCCTCAATGAGCAGTTCTTC; CDR3: CASSKIWSSTLNEQFF; size: few; J: TRBJ2-1; V: TRBV4-1; D: NA
DNA: TGTGCCAGCAGCTTAGGGGCGGTCAGGCCGAACACTGAAGCTTTCTTT; CDR3: CASSLGAVRPNTEAFF; size: NA; J: TRBJ1-1; V: TRBV7-9; D: NA
DNA: TGCGCCAGCAGCTTGGGACTGCCTTTTATTCCCTACAATGAGCAGTTCTTC; CDR3: CASSLGLPFIPYNEQFF; size: NA; J: TRBJ2-1; V: TRBV5-1; D: NA
DNA: TGTGCCAGTAGTATGGGCATGTCGAATGAGCAGTTCTTC; CDR3: CASSMGMSNEQFF; size: NA; J: TRBJ2-1; V: TRBV19; D: NA
DNA: TGTGCCAGCAGCTTAGAAGGGGAGGGTCGGTTAGCCAAAAACATTCAGTACTTC; CDR3: CASSLEGEGRLAKNIQYF; size: few; J: TRBJ2-4; V: TRBV11-2; D: TRBD2